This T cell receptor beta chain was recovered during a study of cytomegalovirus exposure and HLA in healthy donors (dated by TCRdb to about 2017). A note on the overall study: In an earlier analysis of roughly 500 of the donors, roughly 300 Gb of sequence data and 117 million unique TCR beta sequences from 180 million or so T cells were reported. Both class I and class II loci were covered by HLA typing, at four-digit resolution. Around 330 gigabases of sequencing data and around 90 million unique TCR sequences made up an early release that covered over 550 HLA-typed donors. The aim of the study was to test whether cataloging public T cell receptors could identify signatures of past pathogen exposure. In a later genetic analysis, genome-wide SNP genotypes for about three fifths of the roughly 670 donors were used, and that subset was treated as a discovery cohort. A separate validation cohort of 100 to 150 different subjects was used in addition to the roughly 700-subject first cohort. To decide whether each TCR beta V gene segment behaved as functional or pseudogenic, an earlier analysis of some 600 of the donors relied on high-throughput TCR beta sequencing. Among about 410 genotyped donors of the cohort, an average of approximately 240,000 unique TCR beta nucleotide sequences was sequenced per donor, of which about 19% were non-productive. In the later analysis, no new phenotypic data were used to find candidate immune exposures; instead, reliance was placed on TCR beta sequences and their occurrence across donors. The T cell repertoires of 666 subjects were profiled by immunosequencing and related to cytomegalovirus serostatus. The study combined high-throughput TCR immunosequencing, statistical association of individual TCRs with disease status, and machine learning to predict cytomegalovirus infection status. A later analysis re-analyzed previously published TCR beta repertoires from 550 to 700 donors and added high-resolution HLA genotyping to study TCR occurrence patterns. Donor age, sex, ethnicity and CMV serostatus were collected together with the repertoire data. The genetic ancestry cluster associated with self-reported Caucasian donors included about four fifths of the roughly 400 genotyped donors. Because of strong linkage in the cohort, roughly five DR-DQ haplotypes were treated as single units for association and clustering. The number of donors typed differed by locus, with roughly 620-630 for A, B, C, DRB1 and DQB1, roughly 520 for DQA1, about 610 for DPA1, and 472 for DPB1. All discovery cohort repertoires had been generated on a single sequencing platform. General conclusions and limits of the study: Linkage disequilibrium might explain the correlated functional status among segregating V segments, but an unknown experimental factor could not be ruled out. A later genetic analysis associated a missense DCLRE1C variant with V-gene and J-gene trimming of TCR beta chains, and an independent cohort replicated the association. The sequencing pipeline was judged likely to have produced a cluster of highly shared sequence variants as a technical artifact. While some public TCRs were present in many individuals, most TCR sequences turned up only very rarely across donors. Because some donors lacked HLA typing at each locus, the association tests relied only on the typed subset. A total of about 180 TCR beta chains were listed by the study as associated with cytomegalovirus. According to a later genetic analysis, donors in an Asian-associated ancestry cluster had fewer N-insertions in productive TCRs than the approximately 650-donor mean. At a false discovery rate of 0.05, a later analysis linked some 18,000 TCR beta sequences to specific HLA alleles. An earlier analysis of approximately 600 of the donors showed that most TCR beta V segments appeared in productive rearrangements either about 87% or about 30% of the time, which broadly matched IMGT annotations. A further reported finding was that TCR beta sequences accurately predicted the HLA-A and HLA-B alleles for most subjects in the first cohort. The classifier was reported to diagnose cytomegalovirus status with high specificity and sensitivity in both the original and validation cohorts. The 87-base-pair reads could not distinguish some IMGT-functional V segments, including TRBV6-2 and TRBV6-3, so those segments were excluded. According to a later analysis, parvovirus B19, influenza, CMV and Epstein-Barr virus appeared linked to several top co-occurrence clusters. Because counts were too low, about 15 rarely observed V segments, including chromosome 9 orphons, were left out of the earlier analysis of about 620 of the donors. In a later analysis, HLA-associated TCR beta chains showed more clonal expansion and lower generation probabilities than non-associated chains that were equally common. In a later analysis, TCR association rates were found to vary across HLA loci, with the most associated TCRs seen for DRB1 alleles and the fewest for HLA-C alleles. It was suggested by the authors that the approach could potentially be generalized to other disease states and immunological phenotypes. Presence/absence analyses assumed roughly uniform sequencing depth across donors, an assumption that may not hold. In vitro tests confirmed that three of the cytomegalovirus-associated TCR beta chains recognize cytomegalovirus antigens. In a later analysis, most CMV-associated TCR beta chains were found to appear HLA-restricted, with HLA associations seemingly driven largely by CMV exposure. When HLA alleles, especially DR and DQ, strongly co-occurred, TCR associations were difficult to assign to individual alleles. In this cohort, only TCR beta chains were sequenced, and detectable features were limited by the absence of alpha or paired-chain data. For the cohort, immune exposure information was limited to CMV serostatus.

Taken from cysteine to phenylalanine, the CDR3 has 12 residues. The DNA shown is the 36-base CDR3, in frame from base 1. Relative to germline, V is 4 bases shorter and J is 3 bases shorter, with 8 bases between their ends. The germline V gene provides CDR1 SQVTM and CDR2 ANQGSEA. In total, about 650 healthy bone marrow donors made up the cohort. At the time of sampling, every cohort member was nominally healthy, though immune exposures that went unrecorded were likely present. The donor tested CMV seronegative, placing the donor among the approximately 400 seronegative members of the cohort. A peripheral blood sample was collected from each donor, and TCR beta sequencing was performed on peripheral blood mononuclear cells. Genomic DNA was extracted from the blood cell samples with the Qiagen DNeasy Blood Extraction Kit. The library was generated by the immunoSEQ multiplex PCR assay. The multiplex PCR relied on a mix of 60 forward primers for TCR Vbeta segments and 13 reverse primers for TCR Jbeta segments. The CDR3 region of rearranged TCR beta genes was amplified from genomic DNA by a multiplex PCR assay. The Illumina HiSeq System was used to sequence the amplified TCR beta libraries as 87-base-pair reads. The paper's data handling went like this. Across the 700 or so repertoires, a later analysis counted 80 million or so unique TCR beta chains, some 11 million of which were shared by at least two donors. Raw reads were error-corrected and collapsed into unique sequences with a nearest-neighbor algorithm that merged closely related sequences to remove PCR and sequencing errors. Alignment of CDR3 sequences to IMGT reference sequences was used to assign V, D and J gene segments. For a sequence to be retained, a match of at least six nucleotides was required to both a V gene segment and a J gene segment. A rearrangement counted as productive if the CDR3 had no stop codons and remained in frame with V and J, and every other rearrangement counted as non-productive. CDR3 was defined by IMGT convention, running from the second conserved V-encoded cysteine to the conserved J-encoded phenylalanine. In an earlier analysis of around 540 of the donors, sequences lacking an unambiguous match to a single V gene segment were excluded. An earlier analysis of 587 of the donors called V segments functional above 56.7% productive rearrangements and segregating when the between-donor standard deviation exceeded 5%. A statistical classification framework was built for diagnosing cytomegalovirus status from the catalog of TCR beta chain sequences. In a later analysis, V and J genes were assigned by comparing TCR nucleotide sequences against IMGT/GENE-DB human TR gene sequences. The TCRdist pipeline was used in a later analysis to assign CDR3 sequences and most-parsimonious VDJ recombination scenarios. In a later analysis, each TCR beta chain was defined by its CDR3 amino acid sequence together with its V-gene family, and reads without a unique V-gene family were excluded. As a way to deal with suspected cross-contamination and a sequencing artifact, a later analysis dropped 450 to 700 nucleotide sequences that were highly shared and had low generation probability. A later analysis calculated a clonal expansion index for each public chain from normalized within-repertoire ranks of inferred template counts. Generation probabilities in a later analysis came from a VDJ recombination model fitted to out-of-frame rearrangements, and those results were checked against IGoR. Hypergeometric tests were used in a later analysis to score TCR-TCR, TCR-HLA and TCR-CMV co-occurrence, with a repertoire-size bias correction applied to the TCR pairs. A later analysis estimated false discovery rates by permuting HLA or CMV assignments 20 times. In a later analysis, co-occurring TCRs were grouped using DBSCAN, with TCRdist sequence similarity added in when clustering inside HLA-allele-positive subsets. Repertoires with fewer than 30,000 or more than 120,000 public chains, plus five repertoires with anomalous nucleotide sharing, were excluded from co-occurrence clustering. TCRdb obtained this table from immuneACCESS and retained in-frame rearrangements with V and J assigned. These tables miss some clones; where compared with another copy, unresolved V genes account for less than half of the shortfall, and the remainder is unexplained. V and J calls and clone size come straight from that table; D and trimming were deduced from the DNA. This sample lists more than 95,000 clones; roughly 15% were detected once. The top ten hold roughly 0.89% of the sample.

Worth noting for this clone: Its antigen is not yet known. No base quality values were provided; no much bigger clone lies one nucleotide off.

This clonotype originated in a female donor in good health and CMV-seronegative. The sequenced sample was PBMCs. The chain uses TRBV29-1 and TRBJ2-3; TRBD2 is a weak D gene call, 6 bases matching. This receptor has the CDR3 CSVAAGTDTQYF. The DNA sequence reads TGCAGCGTTGCGGCGGGAACAGATACGCAGTATTTT.